The rows below give T cell receptor beta chains drawn from one sample of a study of blood T cell repertoires in COVID-19. Sequencing was performed with immunoSEQ multiplex PCR; in TCRdb, only in-frame clones are kept and a portion is missing. The sample yields about 80,000 clones, about 87% seen once. The material sequenced was peripheral blood. Every receptor here comes from a woman at least 80 years old with acute or convalescent COVID-19. The CDR3 runs from the conserved cysteine through the conserved F or W. Each record gives: V gene, D gene, clone size, J gene, CDR3 protein, CDR3 DNA. A D gene is named only where the DNA matches it firmly. Only some rows state a clone size, as once, few, many or a class for expanded clones.

v_gene: TRBV6-2/TRBV6-3; d_gene: .; abundance: once; j_gene: TRBJ2-7; CDR3aa: CASSYSRAFSYEQYF; CDR3nt: TGTGCCAGCAGTTACTCGAGAGCCTTCTCCTACGAGCAGTACTTC
v_gene: TRBV5-1; d_gene: TRBD1; abundance: .; j_gene: TRBJ2-3; CDR3aa: CASSLWDSYTDTQYF; CDR3nt: TGCGCCAGCAGCCTCTGGGACAGCTACACAGATACGCAGTATTTT
v_gene: TRBV30; d_gene: .; abundance: .; j_gene: TRBJ2-7; CDR3aa: CAWSGTGHEQYF; CDR3nt: TGTGCCTGGAGCGGAACAGGGCACGAGCAGTACTTC
v_gene: TRBV7-2; d_gene: .; abundance: .; j_gene: TRBJ1-5; CDR3aa: CASSLFTQNGQPQHF; CDR3nt: TGTGCCAGCAGCTTATTCACACAGAATGGTCAGCCCCAGCATTTT
v_gene: TRBV19; d_gene: TRBD2; abundance: once; j_gene: TRBJ2-1; CDR3aa: CASGSSGQYNEQFF; CDR3nt: TGTGCCAGTGGGAGTAGCGGGCAGTACAATGAGCAGTTCTTC
v_gene: TRBV14; d_gene: TRBD1; abundance: once; j_gene: TRBJ1-6; CDR3aa: CASSQSGQKGSPLHF; CDR3nt: TGTGCCAGCAGCCAATCGGGACAGAAAGGTTCACCCCTCCACTTT
v_gene: TRBV30; d_gene: TRBD1; abundance: .; j_gene: TRBJ2-3; CDR3aa: CAWSVQGADTQYF; CDR3nt: TGTGCCTGGAGTGTGCAGGGGGCGGATACGCAGTATTTT
v_gene: TRBV11-2; d_gene: .; abundance: .; j_gene: TRBJ1-2; CDR3aa: CASSYELANYGYTF; CDR3nt: TGTGCCAGCAGCTACGAGCTTGCTAACTATGGCTACACCTTC
v_gene: TRBV18; d_gene: .; abundance: .; j_gene: TRBJ2-7; CDR3aa: CASSPPKQGTYEQYF; CDR3nt: TGTGCCAGCTCACCACCGAAACAGGGTACCTACGAGCAGTACTTC
v_gene: TRBV15; d_gene: .; abundance: .; j_gene: TRBJ2-7; CDR3aa: CATSQGISYEQYF; CDR3nt: TGTGCCACCAGCCAGGGCATCTCCTACGAGCAGTACTTC
v_gene: TRBV2; d_gene: .; abundance: .; j_gene: TRBJ1-1; CDR3aa: CASSWGGAAEAFF; CDR3nt: TGTGCCAGCAGCTGGGGGGGGGCAGCTGAAGCTTTCTTT
v_gene: TRBV6-5; d_gene: TRBD2; abundance: once; j_gene: TRBJ2-1; CDR3aa: CASSYDRGGPFAEQFF; CDR3nt: TGTGCCAGCAGTTACGACCGGGGAGGGCCCTTCGCCGAGCAGTTCTTC
v_gene: TRBV24-1; d_gene: .; abundance: .; j_gene: TRBJ2-5; CDR3aa: CATSDSRGVETQYF; CDR3nt: TGTGCCACCAGTGATTCCAGGGGGGTGGAGACCCAGTACTTC
v_gene: TRBV27; d_gene: .; abundance: .; j_gene: TRBJ1-1; CDR3aa: CASSLRGATEAFF; CDR3nt: TGTGCCAGCAGTTTACGTGGGGCCACTGAAGCTTTCTTT
v_gene: TRBV19; d_gene: TRBD1; abundance: few; j_gene: TRBJ1-5; CDR3aa: CASNPLGTGGRQPQHF; CDR3nt: TGTGCCAGTAATCCACTTGGGACAGGGGGTAGACAGCCCCAGCATTTT
v_gene: TRBV24-1; d_gene: TRBD2; abundance: .; j_gene: TRBJ2-2; CDR3aa: CATSQNSGLMNTGELFF; CDR3nt: TGTGCCACCAGCCAGAATTCGGGACTAATGAACACCGGGGAGCTGTTTTTT
v_gene: TRBV6-5; d_gene: TRBD2; abundance: .; j_gene: TRBJ2-7; CDR3aa: CASSFQAGIYEQYF; CDR3nt: TGTGCCAGCAGTTTTCAAGCGGGAATATACGAGCAGTACTTC
v_gene: TRBV29-1; d_gene: TRBD1; abundance: .; j_gene: TRBJ1-2; CDR3aa: CSVDLGTVESNYGYTF; CDR3nt: TGCAGCGTTGACCTCGGGACAGTAGAATCTAACTATGGCTACACCTTC
v_gene: TRBV6-5; d_gene: TRBD1; abundance: few; j_gene: TRBJ2-7; CDR3aa: CASAGTGSYEQYF; CDR3nt: TGTGCCAGCGCCGGGACAGGCTCCTACGAGCAGTACTTC
v_gene: TRBV24-1; d_gene: TRBD1; abundance: .; j_gene: TRBJ1-5; CDR3aa: CATSDGRQGGNQPQHF; CDR3nt: TGTGCCACCAGTGATGGTAGACAGGGGGGCAATCAGCCCCAGCATTTT
v_gene: TRBV7-2; d_gene: TRBD1; abundance: .; j_gene: TRBJ2-2; CDR3aa: CASRQGDVGELFF; CDR3nt: TGTGCCAGCAGGCAGGGGGATGTCGGGGAGCTGTTTTTT
v_gene: TRBV15; d_gene: TRBD1; abundance: .; j_gene: TRBJ2-7; CDR3aa: CATSPDRGSSEQYF; CDR3nt: TGTGCCACCAGCCCGGACAGGGGTTCGAGTGAGCAGTACTTC
v_gene: TRBV7-2; d_gene: TRBD1; abundance: .; j_gene: TRBJ1-1; CDR3aa: CASSLGQGAWGTEAFF; CDR3nt: TGTGCCAGCAGCTTAGGGCAGGGGGCATGGGGCACTGAAGCTTTCTTT
v_gene: TRBV4-3; d_gene: TRBD2; abundance: .; j_gene: TRBJ2-5; CDR3aa: CASSQRALAGGEETQYF; CDR3nt: TGCGCCAGCAGCCAGAGGGCCCTAGCGGGGGGGGAGGAGACCCAGTACTTC
v_gene: TRBV5-1; d_gene: TRBD1; abundance: .; j_gene: TRBJ2-7; CDR3aa: CASSLGTGVYEQYF; CDR3nt: TGCGCCAGCAGCTTGGGGACAGGGGTCTACGAGCAGTACTTC
v_gene: TRBV6-6; d_gene: .; abundance: few; j_gene: TRBJ1-2; CDR3aa: CASSPGNYGYTF; CDR3nt: TGTGCCAGCAGCCCGGGAAACTATGGCTACACCTTC
v_gene: TRBV14; d_gene: TRBD1; abundance: .; j_gene: TRBJ2-2; CDR3aa: CASSQVTGAGELFF; CDR3nt: TGTGCCAGCAGCCAAGTGACAGGGGCCGGGGAGCTGTTTTTT